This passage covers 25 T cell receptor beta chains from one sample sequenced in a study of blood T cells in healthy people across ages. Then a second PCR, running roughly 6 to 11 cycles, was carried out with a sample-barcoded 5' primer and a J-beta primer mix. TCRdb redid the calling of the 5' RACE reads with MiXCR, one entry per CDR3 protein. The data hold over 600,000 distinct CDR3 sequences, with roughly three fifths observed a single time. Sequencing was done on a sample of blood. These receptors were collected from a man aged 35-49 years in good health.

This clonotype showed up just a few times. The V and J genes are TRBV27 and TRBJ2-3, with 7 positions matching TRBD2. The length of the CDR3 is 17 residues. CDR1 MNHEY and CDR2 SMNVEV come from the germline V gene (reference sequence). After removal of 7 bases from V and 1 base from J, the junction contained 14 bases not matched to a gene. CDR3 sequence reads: CASNKREGLYRTDTQYF. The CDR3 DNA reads TGTGCCAGCAATAAGAGGGAGGGCCTGTATCGCACAGATACGCAGTATTTT.

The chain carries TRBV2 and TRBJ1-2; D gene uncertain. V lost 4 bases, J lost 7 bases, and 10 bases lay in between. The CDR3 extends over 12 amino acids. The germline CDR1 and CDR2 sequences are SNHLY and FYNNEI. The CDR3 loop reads CASSGGPGGYTF. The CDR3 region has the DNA TGTGCCAGCAGTGGTGGACCCGGTGGCTACACCTTC.

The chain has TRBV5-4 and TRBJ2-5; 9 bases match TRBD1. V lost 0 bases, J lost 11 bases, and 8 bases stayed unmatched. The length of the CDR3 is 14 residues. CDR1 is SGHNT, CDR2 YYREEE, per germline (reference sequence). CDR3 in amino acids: CASSLGQGDGEQYF. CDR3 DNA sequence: TGTGCCAGCAGCTTGGGACAGGGGGACGGGGAGCAGTACTTC.

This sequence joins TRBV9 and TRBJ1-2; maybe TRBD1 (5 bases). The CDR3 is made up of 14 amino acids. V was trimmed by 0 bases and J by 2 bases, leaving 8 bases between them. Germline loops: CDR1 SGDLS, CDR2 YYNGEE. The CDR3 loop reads CASSVGGFNYGYTF. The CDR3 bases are TGTGCCAGCAGCGTAGGGGGGTTCAACTATGGCTACACCTTC.

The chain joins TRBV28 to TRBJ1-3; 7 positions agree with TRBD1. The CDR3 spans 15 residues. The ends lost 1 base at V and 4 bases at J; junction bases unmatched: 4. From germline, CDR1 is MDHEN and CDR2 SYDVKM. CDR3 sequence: CASSLLRGQGNTIYF. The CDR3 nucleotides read TGTGCCAGCAGTTTATTGCGGGGACAGGGAAACACCATATATTTT.

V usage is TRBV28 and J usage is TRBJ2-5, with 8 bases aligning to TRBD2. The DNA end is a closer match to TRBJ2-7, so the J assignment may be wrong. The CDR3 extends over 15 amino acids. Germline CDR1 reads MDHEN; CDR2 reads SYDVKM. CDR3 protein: CASSPLLAEHYEQYF. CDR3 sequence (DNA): TGTGCCAGCAGTCCACTACTAGCGGAGCACTACGAGCAGTACTTC.

CDR3 loop: CASREVYGYTF. The CDR3 DNA is TGTGCCAGCAGGGAGGTCTATGGCTACACCTTC. This chain links TRBV28 with TRBJ1-2; D is unresolved. Germline lookup yields CDR1 MDHEN and CDR2 SYDVKM. The CDR3 is 11 residues long. The V gene lost 6 bases and the J gene lost 4 bases, with 6 bases spanning the gap.

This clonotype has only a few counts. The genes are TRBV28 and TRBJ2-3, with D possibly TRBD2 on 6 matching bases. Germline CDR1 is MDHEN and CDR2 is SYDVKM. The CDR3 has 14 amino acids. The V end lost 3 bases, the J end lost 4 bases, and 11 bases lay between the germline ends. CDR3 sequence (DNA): TGTGCCAGCAGTTTCGGCGGGACGGCAGATACGCAGTATTTT. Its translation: CASSFGGTADTQYF.

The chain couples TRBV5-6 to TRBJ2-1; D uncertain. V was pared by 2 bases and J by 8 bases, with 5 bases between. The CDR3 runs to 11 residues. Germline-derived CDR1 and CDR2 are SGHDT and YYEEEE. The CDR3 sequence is CASSFVDEQFF. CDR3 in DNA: TGTGCCAGCAGCTTTGTTGATGAGCAGTTCTTC. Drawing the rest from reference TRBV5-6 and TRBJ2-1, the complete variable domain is DAGVTQSPTHLIKTRGQQVTLRCSPKSGHDTVSWYQQALGQGPQFIFQYYEEEERQRGNFPDRFSGHQFPNYSSELNVNALLLGDSALYLCASSFVDEQFFGPGTRLTVL.

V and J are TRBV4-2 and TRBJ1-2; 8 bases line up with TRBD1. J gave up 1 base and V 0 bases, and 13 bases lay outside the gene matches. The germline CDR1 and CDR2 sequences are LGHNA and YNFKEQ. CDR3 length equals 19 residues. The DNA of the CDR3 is TGTGCCAGCAGCCAAGATAGGCCAGGGGGCGGTGAAGTTAACTATGGCTACACCTTC. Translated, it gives CASSQDRPGGGEVNYGYTF.

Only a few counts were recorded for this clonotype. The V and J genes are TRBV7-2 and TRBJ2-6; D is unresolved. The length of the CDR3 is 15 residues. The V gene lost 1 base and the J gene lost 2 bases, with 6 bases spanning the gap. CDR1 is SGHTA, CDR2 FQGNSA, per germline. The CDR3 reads CASSLVVAGANVLTF. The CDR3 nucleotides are TGTGCCAGCAGCTTAGTGGTGGCTGGGGCCAACGTCCTGACTTTC.

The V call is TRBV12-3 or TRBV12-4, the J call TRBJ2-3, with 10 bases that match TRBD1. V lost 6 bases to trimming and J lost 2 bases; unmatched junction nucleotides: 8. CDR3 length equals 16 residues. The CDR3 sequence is CASSPGTGAHTDTQYF. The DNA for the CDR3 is TGTGCCAGCAGCCCAGGGACAGGGGCACACACAGATACGCAGTATTTT.

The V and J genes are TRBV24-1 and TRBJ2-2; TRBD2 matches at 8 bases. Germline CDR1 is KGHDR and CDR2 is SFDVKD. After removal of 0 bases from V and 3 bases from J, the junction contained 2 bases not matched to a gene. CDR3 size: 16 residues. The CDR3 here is CATSDLSGGDTGELFF. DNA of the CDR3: TGTGCCACCAGTGATTTGTCGGGGGGGGACACCGGGGAGCTGTTTTTT.

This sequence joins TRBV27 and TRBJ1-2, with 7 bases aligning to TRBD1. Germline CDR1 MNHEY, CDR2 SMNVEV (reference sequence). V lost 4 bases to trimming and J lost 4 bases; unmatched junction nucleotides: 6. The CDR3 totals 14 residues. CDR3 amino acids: CASSSRQGPYGYTF. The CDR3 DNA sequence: TGTGCCAGCAGTTCCCGACAGGGACCCTATGGCTACACCTTC.

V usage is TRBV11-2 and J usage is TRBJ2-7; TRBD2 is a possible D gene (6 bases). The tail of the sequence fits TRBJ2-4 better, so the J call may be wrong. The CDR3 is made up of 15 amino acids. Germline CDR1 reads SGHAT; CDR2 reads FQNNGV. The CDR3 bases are TGTGCCAGCAGCTTAGGGAGGGAGGTCGGAAACATTCAGTACTTC. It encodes CASSLGREVGNIQYF.

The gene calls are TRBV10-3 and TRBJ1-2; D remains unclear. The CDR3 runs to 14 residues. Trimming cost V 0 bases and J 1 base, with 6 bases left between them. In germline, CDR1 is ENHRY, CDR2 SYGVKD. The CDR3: CAISESMRNYGYTF. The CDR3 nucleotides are TGTGCCATCAGTGAGTCGATGCGTAACTATGGCTACACCTTC.

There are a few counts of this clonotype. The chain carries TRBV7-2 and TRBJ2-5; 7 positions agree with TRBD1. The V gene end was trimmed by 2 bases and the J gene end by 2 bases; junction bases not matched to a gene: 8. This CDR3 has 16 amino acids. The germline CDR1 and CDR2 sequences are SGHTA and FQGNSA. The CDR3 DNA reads TGTGCCAGCAGCTTAAACAGGGGAATGGTTCAAGAGACCCAGTACTTC. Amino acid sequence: CASSLNRGMVQETQYF.

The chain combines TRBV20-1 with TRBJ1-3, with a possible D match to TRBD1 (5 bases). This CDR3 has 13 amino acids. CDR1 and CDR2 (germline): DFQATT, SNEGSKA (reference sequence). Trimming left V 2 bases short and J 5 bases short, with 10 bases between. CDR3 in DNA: TGCAGTGCTAGATTGGGGGGTCGAAACACCATATATTTT. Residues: CSARLGGRNTIYF.

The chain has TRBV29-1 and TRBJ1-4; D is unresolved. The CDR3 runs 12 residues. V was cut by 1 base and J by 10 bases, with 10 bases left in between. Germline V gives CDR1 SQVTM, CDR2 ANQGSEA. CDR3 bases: TGCAGCGTTGAAGCGGGTTGGGGAAAACTGTTTTTT. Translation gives CSVEAGWGKLFF.

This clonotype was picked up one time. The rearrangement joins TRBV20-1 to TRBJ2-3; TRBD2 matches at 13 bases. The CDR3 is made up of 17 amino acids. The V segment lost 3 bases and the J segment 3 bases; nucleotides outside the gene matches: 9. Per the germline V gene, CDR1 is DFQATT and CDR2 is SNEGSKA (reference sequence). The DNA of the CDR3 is TGCAGTGCTAGTACACTAGCGGGAGGGCCACCGACAGATACGCAGTATTTT. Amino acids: CSASTLAGGPPTDTQYF.

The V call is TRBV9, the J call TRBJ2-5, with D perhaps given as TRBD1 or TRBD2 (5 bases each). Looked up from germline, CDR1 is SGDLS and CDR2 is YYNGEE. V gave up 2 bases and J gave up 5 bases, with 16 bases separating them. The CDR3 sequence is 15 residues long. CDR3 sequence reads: CASSVGAVISETQYF. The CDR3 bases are TGTGCCAGCAGCGTCGGGGCGGTTATTTCGGAGACCCAGTACTTC.

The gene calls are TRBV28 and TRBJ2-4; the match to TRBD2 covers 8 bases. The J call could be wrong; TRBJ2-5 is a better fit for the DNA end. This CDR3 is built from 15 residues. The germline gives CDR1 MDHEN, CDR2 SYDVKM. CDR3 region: CASTHGTSGGETQYF. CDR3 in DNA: TGTGCCAGCACCCACGGGACTAGTGGGGGAGAGACCCAGTACTTC.

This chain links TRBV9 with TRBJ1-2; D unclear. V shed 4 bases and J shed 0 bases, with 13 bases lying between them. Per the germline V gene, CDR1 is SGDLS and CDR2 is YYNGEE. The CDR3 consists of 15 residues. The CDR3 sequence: CASSPRDISNYGYTF. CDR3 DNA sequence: TGTGCCAGCAGCCCCCGAGACATTTCTAACTATGGCTACACCTTC. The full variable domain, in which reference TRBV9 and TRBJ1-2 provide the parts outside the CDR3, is DSGVTQTPKHLITATGQRVTLRCSPRSGDLSVYWYQQSLDQGLQFLIQYYNGEERAKGNILERFSAQQFPDLHSELNLSSLELGDSALYFCASSPRDISNYGYTFGSGTRLTVV.

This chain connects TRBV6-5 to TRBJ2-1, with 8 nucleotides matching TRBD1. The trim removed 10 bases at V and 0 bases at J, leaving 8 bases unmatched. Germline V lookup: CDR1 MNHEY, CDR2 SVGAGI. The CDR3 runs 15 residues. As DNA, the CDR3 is TGTGCCACCACTAACAGGGGGTACTCCTACAATGAGCAGTTCTTC. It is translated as CATTNRGYSYNEQFF.

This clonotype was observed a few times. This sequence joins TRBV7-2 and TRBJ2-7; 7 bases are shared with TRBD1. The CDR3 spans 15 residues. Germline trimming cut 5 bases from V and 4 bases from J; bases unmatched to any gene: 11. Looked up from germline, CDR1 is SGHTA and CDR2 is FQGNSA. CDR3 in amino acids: CASSPPGQIGYEQYF. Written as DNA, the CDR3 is TGTGCCAGCAGCCCCCCGGGACAGATTGGATACGAGCAGTACTTC.